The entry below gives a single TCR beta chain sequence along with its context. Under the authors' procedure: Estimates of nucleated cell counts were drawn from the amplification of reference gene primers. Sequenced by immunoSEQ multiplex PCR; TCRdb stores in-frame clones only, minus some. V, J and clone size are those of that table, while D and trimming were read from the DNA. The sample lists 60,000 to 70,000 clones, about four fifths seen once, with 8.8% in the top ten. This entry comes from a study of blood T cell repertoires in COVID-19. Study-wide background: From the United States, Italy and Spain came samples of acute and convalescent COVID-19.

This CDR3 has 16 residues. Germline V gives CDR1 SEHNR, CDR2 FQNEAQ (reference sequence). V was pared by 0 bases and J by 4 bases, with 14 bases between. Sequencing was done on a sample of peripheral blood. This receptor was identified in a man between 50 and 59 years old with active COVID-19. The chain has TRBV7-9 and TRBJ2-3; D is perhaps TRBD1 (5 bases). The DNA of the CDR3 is TGTGCCAGCAGCTTAGCCTCACAGGCCGTGGCAGATACGCAGTATTTT. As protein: CASSLASQAVADTQYF.